This T cell receptor beta chain was obtained from a study of shared clonotypes between healthy human individuals. Study overall: The donor pool was made up of a couple of women and three men aged 18 to 49.

Using immunoSEQ multiplex PCR, the repertoire was profiled, and TCRdb retains in-frame clones only, with some absent. The table records about 1 million clones, approximately 72% of them present only once. A note on this clone: The antigen remains unidentified.

Study-wide results and limits: Memory subsets generally showed smaller estimated richness than naive subsets did.

This receptor was taken from a young man in good health. Specimen: memory CD4+ T cells sorted from blood. Documented subset: CD45RA-negative fraction.

The CDR3 loop is CASSVLTSGGLNEQFF. CDR3 nucleotide sequence: TGTGCCAGCAGCGTATTGACTAGCGGGGGCTTGAATGAGCAGTTCTTC. V gene TRBV9 combines with J gene TRBJ2-1, with TRBD2 matching over 12 bases. Germline V gives CDR1 SGDLS, CDR2 YYNGEE. The V gene end was trimmed by 1 base and the J gene end by 7 bases; junction bases not matched to a gene: 6. The CDR3 spans 16 residues.